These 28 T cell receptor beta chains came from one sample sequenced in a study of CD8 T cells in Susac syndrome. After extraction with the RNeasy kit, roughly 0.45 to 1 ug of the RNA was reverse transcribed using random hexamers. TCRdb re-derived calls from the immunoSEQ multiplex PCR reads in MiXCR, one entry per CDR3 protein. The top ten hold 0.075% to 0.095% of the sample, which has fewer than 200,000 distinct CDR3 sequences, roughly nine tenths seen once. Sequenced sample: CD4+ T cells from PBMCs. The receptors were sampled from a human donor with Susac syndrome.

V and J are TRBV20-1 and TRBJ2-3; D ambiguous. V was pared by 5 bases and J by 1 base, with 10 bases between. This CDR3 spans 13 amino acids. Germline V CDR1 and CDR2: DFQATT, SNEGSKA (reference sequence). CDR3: CSAPFMGTDTQYF. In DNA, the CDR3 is TGCAGTGCTCCATTTATGGGCACAGATACGCAGTATTTT.

The CDR3 loop is CASSGWDVETQYF. CDR3 bases: TGTGCCAGCAGTGGCTGGGACGTGGAGACCCAGTACTTC. V and J are TRBV2 and TRBJ2-5; perhaps D is TRBD1 or TRBD2 (5 bases each). Germline-derived CDR1 and CDR2 are SNHLY and FYNNEI. The CDR3 sequence is 13 residues long. With 4 bases removed from V and 5 bases from J, the gap between germline ends came to 11 bases.

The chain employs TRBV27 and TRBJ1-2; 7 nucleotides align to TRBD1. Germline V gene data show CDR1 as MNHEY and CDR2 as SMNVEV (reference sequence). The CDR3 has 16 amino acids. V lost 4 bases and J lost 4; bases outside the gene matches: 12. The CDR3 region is CASSSQQGRRGYGYTF. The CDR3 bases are TGTGCCAGCAGTTCCCAACAGGGGCGCCGAGGCTATGGCTACACCTTC.

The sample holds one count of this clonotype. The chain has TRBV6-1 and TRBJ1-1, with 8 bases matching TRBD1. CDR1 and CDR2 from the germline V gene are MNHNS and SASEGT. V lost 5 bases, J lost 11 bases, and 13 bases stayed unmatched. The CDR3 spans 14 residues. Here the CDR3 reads CASSRVGQGLQAFF. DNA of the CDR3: TGTGCCAGCAGTAGAGTCGGACAGGGCCTCCAGGCTTTCTTT.

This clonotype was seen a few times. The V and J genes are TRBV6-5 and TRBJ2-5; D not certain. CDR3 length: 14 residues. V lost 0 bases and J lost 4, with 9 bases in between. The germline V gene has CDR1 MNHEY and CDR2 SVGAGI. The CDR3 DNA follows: TGTGCCAGCAGTTACTCGAGTCAGCGAGAGACCCAGTACTTC. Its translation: CASSYSSQRETQYF.

The CDR3 DNA sequence: TGTGCCAGCAGCTCCGGGACAGGGAACTACAATGAGCAGTTCTTC. The encoded protein is CASSSGTGNYNEQFF. The chain joins TRBV3-1 to TRBJ2-1; 9 bases line up with TRBD1. The CDR3 totals 15 residues. The germline V gene encodes CDR1 LGHDT and CDR2 YNNKEL (reference sequence). The trim removed 5 bases at V and 3 bases at J, leaving 5 bases unmatched.

CDR3 nucleotide sequence: TGTGCCAGCAGTCCCGAACTAGGAAGGGGGCATCAGCCCCAGCATTTT. Its protein is CASSPELGRGHQPQHF. J is TRBJ1-5 and V is TRBV12-3 or TRBV12-4, with 7 bases fitting TRBD1. The trim removed 5 bases at V and 5 bases at J, leaving 12 bases unmatched. CDR3 length: 16 amino acids.

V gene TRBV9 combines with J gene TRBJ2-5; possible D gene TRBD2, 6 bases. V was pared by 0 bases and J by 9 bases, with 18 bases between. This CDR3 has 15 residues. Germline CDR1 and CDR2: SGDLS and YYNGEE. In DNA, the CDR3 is TGTGCCAGCAGCGTAGATTTCGATCCTCCGGGAGCCCAGTACTTC. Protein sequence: CASSVDFDPPGAQYF.

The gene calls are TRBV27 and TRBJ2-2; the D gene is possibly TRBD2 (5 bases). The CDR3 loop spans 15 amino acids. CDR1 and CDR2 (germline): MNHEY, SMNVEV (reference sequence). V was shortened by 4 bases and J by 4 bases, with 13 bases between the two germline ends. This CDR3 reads CASSSPLAGTGELFF. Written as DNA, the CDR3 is TGTGCCAGCAGTTCCCCCCTAGCAGGCACCGGGGAGCTGTTTTTT.

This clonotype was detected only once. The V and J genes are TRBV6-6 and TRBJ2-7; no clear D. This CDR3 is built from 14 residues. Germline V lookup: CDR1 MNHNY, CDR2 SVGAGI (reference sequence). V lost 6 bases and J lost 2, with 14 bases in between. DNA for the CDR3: TGTGCCAGCAGCAGGATTACAGAGACCTACGAGCAGTACTTC. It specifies CASSRITETYEQYF.

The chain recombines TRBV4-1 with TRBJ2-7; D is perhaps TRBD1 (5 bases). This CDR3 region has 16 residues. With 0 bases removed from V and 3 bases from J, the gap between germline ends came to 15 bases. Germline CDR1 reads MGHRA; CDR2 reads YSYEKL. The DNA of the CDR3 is TGCGCCAGCAGCCAAGAATCTGTGCTAGGGGTCTACGAGCAGTACTTC. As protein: CASSQESVLGVYEQYF.

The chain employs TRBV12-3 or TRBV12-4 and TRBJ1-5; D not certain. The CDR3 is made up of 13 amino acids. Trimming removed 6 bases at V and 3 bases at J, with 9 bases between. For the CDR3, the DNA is TGTGCCAGCAGCCTACGCAACAATCAGCCCCAGCATTTT. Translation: CASSLRNNQPQHF.

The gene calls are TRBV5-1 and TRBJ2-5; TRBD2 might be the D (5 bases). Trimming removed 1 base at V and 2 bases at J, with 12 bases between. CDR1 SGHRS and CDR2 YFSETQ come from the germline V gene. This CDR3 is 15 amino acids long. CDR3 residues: CASSLSGSRQETQYF. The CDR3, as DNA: TGCGCCAGCAGCTTGTCGGGGAGCCGGCAAGAGACCCAGTACTTC. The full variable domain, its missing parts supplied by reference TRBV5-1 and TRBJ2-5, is KAGVTQTPRYLIKTRGQQVTLSCSPISGHRSVSWYQQTPGQGLQFLFEYFSETQRNKGNFPGRFSGRQFSNSRSEMNVSTLELGDSALYLCASSLSGSRQETQYFGPGTRLLVL.

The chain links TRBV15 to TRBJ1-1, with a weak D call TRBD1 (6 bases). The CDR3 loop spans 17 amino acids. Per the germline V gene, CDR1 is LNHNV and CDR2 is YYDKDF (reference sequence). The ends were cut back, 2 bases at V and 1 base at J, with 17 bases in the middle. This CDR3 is CATSRLHTGTSNTEAFF. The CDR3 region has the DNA TGTGCCACCAGCAGATTACACACCGGGACATCGAACACTGAAGCTTTCTTT.

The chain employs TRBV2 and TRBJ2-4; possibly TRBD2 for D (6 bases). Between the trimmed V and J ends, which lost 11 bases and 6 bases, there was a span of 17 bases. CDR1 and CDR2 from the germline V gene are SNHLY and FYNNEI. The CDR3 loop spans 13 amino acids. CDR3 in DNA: TGTGCCGCCCAAGGGGAGGTTGGAAACATTCAGTACTTC. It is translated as CAAQGEVGNIQYF.

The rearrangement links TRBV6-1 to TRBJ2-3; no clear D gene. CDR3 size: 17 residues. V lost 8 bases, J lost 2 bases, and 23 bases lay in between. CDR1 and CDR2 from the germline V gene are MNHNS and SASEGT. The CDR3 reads CASYRGVSFGHTDTQYF. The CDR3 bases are TGTGCCAGCTATCGTGGAGTTTCGTTCGGCCACACAGATACGCAGTATTTT.

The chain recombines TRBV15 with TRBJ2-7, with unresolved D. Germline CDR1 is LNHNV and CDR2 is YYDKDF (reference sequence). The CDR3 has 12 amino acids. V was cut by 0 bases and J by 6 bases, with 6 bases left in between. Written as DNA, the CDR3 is TGTGCCACCAGCAGAGATCTTTCCGAGCAGTACTTC. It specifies CATSRDLSEQYF.

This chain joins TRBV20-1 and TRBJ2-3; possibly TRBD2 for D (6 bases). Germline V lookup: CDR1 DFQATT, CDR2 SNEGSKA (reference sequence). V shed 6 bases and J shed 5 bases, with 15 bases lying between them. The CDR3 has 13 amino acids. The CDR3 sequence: CSAIAESGDTQYF. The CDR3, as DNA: TGCAGTGCAATAGCGGAGAGTGGAGATACGCAGTATTTT.

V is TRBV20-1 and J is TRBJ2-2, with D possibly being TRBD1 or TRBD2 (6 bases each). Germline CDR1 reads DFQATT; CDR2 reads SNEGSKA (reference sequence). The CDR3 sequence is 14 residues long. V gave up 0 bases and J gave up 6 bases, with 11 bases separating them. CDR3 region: CSARDLGGPGELFF. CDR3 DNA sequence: TGCAGTGCTAGAGATCTCGGGGGCCCCGGGGAGCTGTTTTTT.

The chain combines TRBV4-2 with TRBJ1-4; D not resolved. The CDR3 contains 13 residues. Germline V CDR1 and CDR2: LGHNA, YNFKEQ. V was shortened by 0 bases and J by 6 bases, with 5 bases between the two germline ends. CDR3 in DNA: TGTGCCAGCAGCCAAGATCTCGATGAAAAACTGTTTTTT. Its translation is CASSQDLDEKLFF.

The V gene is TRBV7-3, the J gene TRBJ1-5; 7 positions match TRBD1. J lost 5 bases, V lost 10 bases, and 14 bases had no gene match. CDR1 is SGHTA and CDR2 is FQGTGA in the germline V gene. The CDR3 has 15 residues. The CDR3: CAIITGTEVYQPQHF. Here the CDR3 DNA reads TGTGCCATCATAACCGGGACAGAGGTATATCAGCCCCAGCATTTT.

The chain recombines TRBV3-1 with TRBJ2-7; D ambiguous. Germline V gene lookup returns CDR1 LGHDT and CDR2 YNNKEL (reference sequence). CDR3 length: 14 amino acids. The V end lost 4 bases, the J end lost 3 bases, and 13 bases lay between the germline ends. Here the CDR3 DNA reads TGTGCCAGCAGCCCTCGCGTAGGGAACTACGAGCAGTACTTC. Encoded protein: CASSPRVGNYEQYF.

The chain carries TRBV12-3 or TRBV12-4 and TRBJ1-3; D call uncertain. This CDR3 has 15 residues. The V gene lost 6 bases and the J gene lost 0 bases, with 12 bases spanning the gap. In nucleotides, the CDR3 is TGTGCCAGCAGCCCTCCCGGGAACTCTGGAAACACCATATATTTT. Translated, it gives CASSPPGNSGNTIYF.

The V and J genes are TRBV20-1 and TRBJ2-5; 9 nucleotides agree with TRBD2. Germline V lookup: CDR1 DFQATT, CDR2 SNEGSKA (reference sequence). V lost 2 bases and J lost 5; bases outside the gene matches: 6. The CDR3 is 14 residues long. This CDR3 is CSARSPSGMETQYF. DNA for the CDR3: TGCAGTGCTAGATCTCCTAGCGGGATGGAGACCCAGTACTTC.

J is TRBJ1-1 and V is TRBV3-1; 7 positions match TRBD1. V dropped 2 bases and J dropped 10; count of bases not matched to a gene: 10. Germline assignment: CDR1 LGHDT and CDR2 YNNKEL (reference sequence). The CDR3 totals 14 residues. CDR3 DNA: TGTGCCAGCAGCCAAAATTCGGGACAGCGGCGAGCTTTCTTT. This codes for CASSQNSGQRRAFF.

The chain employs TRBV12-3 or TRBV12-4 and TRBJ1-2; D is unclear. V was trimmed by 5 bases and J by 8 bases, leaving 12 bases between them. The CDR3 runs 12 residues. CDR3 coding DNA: TGTGCCAGCAGTCTATCCGGGGTGGGCTACACCTTC. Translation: CASSLSGVGYTF.

This CDR3 reads CSAPSRSEQYF. The CDR3 nucleotides are TGCAGTGCCCCTTCGCGGAGCGAGCAGTACTTC. V gene TRBV20-1 combines with J gene TRBJ2-7; D gene unclear. CDR1 is DFQATT and CDR2 is SNEGSKA in the germline V gene (reference sequence). The length of the CDR3 is 11 residues. Trimming removed 6 bases at V and 6 bases at J, with 12 bases between.

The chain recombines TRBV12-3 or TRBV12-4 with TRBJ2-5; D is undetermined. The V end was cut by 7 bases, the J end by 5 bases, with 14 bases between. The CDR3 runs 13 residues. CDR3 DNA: TGTGCCAGCACTGTCGTAGGTGGTGAGACCCAGTACTTC. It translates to CASTVVGGETQYF.